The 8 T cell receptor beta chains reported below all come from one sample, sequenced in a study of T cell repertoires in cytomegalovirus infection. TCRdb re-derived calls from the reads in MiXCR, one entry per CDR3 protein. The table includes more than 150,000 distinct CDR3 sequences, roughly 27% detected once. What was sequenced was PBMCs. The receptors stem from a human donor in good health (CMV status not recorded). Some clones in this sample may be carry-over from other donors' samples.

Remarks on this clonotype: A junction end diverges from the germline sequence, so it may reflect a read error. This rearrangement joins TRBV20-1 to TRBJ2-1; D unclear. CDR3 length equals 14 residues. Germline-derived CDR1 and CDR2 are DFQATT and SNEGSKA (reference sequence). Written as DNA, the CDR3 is TGCAGTGCTAGGTCCAGCTGGATTTACAATGAGCAGTTATTC. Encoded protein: CSARSSWIYNEQLF.

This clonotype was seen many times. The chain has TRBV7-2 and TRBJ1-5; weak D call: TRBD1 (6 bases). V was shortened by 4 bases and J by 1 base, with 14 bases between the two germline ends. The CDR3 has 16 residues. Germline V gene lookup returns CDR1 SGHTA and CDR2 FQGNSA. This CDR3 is CASSSGQGLSNQPQHF. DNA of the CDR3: TGTGCCAGCAGCTCGGGGCAGGGGTTAAGCAATCAGCCCCAGCATTTT.

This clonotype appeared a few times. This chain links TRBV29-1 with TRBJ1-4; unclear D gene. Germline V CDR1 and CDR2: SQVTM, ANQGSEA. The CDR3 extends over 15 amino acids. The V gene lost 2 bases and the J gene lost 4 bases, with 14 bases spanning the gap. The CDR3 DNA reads TGCAGCGTTGAAACACGACTAGCAAGTAATGAAAAACTGTTTTTT. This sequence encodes CSVETRLASNEKLFF.

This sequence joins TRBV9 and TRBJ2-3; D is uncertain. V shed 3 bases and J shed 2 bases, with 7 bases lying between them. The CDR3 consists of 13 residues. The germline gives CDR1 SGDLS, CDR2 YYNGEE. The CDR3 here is CASSAQTTDTQYF. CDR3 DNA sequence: TGTGCCAGCAGCGCCCAGACCACAGATACGCAGTATTTT.

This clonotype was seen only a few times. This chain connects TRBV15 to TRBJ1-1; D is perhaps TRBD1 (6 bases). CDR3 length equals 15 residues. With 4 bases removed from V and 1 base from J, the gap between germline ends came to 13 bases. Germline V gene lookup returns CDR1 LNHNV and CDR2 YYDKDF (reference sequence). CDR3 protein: CATSKGEGGNTEAFF. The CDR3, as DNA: TGTGCCACCAGCAAGGGGGAGGGAGGGAACACTGAAGCTTTCTTT.

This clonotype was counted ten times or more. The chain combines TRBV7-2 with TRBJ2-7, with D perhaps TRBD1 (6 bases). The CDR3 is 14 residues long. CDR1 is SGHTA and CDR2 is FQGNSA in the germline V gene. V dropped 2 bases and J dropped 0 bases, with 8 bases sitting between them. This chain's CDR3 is CASSLQGTSYEQYF. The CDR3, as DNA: TGTGCCAGCAGCTTACAGGGGACCTCCTACGAGCAGTACTTC.

The CDR3 protein is CASSFGQETAIRLTQGYTF. The CDR3, as DNA: TGTGCCAGCAGCTTTGGACAGGAGACCGCAATTAGACTAACGCAAGGCTACACCTTC. The chain recombines TRBV5-6 with TRBJ1-2, with 7 positions matching TRBD1. This CDR3 contains 19 residues. Germline CDR1 is SGHDT and CDR2 is YYEEEE. With 2 bases clipped from V and 8 bases from J, the junction kept 24 bases outside the gene matches. Based on the CDR3 plus reference TRBV5-6 and TRBJ1-2, the full variable domain is DAGVTQSPTHLIKTRGQQVTLRCSPKSGHDTVSWYQQALGQGPQFIFQYYEEEERQRGNFPDRFSGHQFPNYSSELNVNALLLGDSALYLCASSFGQETAIRLTQGYTFGSGTRLTVV.

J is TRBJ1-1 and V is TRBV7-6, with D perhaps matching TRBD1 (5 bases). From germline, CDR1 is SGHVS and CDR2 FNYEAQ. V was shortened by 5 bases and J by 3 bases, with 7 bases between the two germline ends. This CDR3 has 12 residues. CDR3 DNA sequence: TGTGCCAGCAGCCGAGGGGACACTGAAGCTTTCTTT. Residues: CASSRGDTEAFF.